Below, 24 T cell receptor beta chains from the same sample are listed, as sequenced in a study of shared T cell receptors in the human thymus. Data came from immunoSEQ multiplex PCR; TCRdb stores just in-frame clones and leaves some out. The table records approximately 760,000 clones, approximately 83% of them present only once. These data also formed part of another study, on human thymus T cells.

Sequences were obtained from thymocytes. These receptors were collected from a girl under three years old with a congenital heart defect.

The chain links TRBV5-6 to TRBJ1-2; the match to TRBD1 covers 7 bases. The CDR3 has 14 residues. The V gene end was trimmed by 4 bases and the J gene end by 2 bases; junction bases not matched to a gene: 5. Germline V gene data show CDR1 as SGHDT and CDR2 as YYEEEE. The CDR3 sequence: CASSGDRPNYGYTF. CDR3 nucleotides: TGTGCCAGCAGCGGGGACAGACCAAACTATGGCTACACCTTC.

Written as DNA, the CDR3 is TGTGCCAGCAGTCTAGAGACCCAGTACTTC. Its protein product is CASSLETQYF. The chain links TRBV28 to TRBJ2-5; D unresolved. CDR1 and CDR2 (germline): MDHEN, SYDVKM. The CDR3 spans 10 residues. Trimming removed 5 bases at V and 4 bases at J, with 2 bases between.

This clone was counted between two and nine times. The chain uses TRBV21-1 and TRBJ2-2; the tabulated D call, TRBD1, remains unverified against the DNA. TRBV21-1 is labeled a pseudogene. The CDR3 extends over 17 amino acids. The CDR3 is CARKSAARVQGTGELFF. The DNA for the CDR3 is TGTGCCAGGAAATCCGCCGCCAGGGTCCAGGGCACCGGGGAGCTGTTTTTT.

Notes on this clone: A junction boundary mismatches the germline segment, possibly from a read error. The CDR3 nucleotides are TGTGCCGGCAGACTAGCGGGCCAGAGATACAATGAGCAGTTCTTC. It yields the protein CAGRLAGQRYNEQFF. J is TRBJ2-1 and V is TRBV2; TRBD2 matches at 10 bases. The germline CDR1 and CDR2 sequences are SNHLY and FYNNEI. The CDR3 consists of 15 residues.

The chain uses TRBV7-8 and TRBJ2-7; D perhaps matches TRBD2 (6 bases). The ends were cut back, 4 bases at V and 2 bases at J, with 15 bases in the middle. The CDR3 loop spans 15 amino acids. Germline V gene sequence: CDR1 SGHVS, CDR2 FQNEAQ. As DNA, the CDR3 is TGTGCCAGCAGCTATCTTGGGAGGCAGACCTACGAGCAGTACTTC. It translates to CASSYLGRQTYEQYF.

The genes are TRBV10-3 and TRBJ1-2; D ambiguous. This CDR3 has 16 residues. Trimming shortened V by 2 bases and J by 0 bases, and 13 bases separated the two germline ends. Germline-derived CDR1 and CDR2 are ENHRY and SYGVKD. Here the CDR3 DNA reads TGTGCCATCAGTGAGCCTAAACGAGCAACTAACTATGGCTACACCTTC. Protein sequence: CAISEPKRATNYGYTF.

The CDR3 bases are TGTGCCAGCAGGGTCCGCGGGGCCCCCACAGATACGCAGTATTTT. It translates to CASRVRGAPTDTQYF. The V gene is TRBV7-9, the J gene TRBJ2-3; D is perhaps TRBD2 (6 bases). Trimming stripped 6 bases from V and 2 bases from J, with 15 bases between. The germline gives CDR1 SEHNR, CDR2 FQNEAQ (reference sequence). This CDR3 contains 15 residues.

For the CDR3, the DNA is TGTGCCAGCAGTTTCCCCTCGGGGGGTAGCAATCAGCCCCAGCATTTT. It translates to CASSFPSGGSNQPQHF. This chain connects TRBV28 to TRBJ1-5, with a weak D call TRBD1 (5 bases). The germline V gene has CDR1 MDHEN and CDR2 SYDVKM. Trimming stripped 3 bases from V and 0 bases from J, with 12 bases between. The CDR3 extends over 16 amino acids.

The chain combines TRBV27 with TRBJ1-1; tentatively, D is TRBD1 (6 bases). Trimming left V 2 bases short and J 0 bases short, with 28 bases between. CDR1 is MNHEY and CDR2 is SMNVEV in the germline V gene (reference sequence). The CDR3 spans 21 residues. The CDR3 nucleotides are TGTGCCAGCAGTTTAGTGACAGGCGGCTTCGGTGAAGGGGCAATGAACACTGAAGCTTTCTTT. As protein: CASSLVTGGFGEGAMNTEAFF.

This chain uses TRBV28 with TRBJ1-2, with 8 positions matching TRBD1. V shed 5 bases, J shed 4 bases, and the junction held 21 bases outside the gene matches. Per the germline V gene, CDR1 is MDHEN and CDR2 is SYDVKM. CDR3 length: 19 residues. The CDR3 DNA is TGTGCCAGCAGTCCCACTTTACGCACAACTGGACAGGGAGGCTATGGCTACACCTTC. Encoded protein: CASSPTLRTTGQGGYGYTF.

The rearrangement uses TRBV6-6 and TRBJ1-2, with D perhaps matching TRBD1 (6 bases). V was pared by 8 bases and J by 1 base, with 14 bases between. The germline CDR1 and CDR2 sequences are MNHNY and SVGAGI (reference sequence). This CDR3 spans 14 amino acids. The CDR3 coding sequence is TGTGCCAGCTATACAGGGCGAGTTAACTATGGCTACACCTTC. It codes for CASYTGRVNYGYTF.

This CDR3 is CASSLNKQGFTDTQYF. In DNA form, the CDR3 reads TGTGCCAGCAGTTTAAACAAACAGGGGTTCACAGATACGCAGTATTTT. The chain carries TRBV28 and TRBJ2-3; 7 bases map to TRBD1. The CDR3 has 16 residues. V shed 2 bases and J 2 bases; nucleotides not matched to a gene: 7. Germline V gene lookup returns CDR1 MDHEN and CDR2 SYDVKM.

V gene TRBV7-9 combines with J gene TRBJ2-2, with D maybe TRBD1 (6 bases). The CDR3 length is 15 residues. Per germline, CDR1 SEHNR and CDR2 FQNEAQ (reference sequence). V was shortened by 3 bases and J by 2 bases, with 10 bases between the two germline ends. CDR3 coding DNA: TGTGCCAGCAGCTTCATACAGGGAAACACCGGGGAGCTGTTTTTT. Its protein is CASSFIQGNTGELFF. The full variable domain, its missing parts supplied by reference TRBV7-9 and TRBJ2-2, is DTGVSQNPRHKITKRGQNVTFRCDPISEHNRLYWYRQTLGQGPEFLTYFQNEAQLEKSRLLSDRFSAERPKGSFSTLEIQRTEQGDSAMYLCASSFIQGNTGELFFGEGSRLTVL.

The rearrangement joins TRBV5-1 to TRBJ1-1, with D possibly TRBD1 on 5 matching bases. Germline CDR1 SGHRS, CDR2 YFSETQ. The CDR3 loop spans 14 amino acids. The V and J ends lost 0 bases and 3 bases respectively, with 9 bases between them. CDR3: CASSLGQKDTEAFF. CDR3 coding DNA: TGCGCCAGCAGCTTGGGACAGAAAGACACTGAAGCTTTCTTT. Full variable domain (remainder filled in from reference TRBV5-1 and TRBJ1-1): KAGVTQTPRYLIKTRGQQVTLSCSPISGHRSVSWYQQTPGQGLQFLFEYFSETQRNKGNFPGRFSGRQFSNSRSEMNVSTLELGDSALYLCASSLGQKDTEAFFGQGTRLTVV.

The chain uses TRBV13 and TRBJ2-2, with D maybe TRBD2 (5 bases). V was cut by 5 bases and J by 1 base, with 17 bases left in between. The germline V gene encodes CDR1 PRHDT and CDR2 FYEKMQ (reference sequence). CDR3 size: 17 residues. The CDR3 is CASSPEGQNQNTGELFF. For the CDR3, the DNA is TGTGCCAGCAGCCCCGAGGGCCAAAACCAGAACACCGGGGAGCTGTTTTTT.

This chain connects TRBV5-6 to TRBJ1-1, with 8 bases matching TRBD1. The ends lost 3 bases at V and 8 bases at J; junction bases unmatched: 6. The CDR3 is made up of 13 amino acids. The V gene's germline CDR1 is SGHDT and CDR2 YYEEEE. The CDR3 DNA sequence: TGTGCCAGCAGCTCAAGGACAGGGAGGGAAGCTTTCTTT. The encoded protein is CASSSRTGREAFF.

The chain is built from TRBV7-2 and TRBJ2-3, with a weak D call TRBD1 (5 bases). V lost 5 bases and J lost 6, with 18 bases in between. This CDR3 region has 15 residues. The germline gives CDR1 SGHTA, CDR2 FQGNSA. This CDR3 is CASSPLGPWQDTQYF. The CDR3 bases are TGTGCCAGCAGCCCCCTGGGGCCATGGCAGGATACGCAGTATTTT.

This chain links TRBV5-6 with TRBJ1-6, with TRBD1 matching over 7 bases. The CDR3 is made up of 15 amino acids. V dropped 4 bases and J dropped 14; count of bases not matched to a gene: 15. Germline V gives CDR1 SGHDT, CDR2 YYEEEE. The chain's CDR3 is CASSSDRVLLSALHF. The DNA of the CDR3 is TGTGCCAGCAGCAGCGACAGGGTCCTCCTATCGGCCCTCCACTTT.

CDR3 protein: CSVESGNYGYTF. The CDR3 region has the DNA TGCAGCGTTGAGTCAGGGAACTATGGCTACACCTTC. The rearrangement uses TRBV29-1 and TRBJ1-2; TRBD1 is a possible D gene (5 bases). CDR3 length: 12 residues. Germline CDR1 is SQVTM and CDR2 is ANQGSEA. Trimming left V 3 bases short and J 2 bases short, with 7 bases between.

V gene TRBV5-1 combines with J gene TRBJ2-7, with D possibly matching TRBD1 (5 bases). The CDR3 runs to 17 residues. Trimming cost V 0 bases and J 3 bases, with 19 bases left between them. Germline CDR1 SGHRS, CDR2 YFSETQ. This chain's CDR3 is CASSLGSGRQNIYEQYF. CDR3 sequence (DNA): TGCGCCAGCAGCTTGGGATCAGGGCGACAGAACATCTACGAGCAGTACTTC.

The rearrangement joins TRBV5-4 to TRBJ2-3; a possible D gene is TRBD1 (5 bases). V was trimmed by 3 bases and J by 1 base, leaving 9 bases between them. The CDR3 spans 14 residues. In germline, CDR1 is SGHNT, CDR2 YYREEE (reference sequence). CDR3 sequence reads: CASSSPTGTDTQYF. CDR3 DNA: TGTGCCAGCAGCTCACCGACAGGCACAGATACGCAGTATTTT. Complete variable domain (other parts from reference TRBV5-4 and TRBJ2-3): ETGVTQSPTHLIKTRGQQVTLRCSSQSGHNTVSWYQQALGQGPQFIFQYYREEENGRGNFPPRFSGLQFPNYSSELNVNALELDDSALYLCASSSPTGTDTQYFGPGTRLTVL.

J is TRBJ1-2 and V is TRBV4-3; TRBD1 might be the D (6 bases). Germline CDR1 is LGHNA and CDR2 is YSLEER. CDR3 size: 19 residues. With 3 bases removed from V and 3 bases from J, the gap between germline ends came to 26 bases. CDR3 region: CASSHIQATGLSRYYGYTF. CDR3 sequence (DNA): TGCGCCAGCAGCCATATCCAGGCAACAGGGCTCAGTAGATACTATGGCTACACCTTC.

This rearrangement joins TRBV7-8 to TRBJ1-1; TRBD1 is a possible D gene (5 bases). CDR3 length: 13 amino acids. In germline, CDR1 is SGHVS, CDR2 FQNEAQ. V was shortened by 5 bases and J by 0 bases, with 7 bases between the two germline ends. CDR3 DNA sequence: TGTGCCAGCAGCGTGACAGTGAACACTGAAGCTTTCTTT. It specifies CASSVTVNTEAFF.

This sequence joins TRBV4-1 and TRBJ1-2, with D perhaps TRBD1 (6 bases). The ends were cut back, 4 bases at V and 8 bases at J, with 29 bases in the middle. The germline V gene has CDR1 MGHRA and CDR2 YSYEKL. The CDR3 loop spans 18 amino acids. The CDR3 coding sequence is TGCGCCAGCAGCCCGACAGGACCACAGGGAGCACCTTCCAGGGGCTACACCTTC. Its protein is CASSPTGPQGAPSRGYTF.